These 15 T cell receptor beta chains originate from one sample sequenced in a study of shared clonotypes between healthy human individuals. Clones were sequenced by immunoSEQ multiplex PCR, and TCRdb holds only the in-frame ones, with some missing. The sample shows 2.3 million or so clones, just over 90% of them seen only once. Sequenced sample: naive CD4+ T cells from PBMCs. As to subset: CD45RA+ positively selected. The receptor set was obtained from a man aged 18 to 30 in good health. Some clones in this sample may be carry-over from other donors' samples.

The rearrangement uses TRBV27 and TRBJ1-5, with 7 bases that match TRBD1. Germline CDR1 is MNHEY and CDR2 is SMNVEV (reference sequence). The V and J ends lost 5 bases and 3 bases, in that order; junction bases with no gene match: 7. The CDR3 extends over 15 amino acids. The CDR3 sequence: CASSPSTGFNQPQHF. The CDR3 DNA follows: TGTGCCAGCAGTCCATCGACAGGGTTCAATCAGCCCCAGCATTTT.

Comment on this clone: Other DNA sequences of this sample code for an identical CDR3. The chain joins TRBV28 to TRBJ2-1; 10 bases line up with TRBD2. This CDR3 region has 15 residues. Germline V lookup: CDR1 MDHEN, CDR2 SYDVKM. V lost 4 bases and J lost 0; bases outside the gene matches: 0. CDR3 amino acids: CASSSSGSSYNEQFF. The CDR3 DNA sequence: TGTGCCAGCAGTTCTAGCGGGAGCTCCTACAATGAGCAGTTCTTC.

A note on this clone: This specimen includes other DNA sequences encoding the same CDR3. The chain employs TRBV28 and TRBJ2-7; no clear D gene. CDR1 and CDR2 from the germline V gene are MDHEN and SYDVKM. This CDR3 comprises 13 residues. Trimming removed 4 bases at V and 2 bases at J, with 9 bases between. CDR3 sequence reads: CASSSPVPYEQYF. CDR3 in DNA: TGTGCCAGCAGTTCGCCGGTGCCCTACGAGCAGTACTTC. The full variable domain, its missing parts supplied by reference TRBV28 and TRBJ2-7, is DVKVTQSSRYLVKRTGEKVFLECVQDMDHENMFWYRQDPGLGLRLIYFSYDVKMKEKGDIPEGYSVSREKKERFSLILESASTNQTSMYLCASSSPVPYEQYFGPGTRLTVT.

CDR3 DNA: TGTGCAAGTCGCTGCCACAGGGGTCCCCCGAACACTGAAGCTTTCTTT. It encodes CASRCHRGPPNTEAFF. The gene calls are TRBV12-2 and TRBJ1-1; TRBD1, the table's D call, was not compared with the DNA. TRBV12-2 is a documented pseudogene. The CDR3 totals 16 residues.

CDR3 protein: CASSSPGSGGYTF. The CDR3, as DNA: TGTGCCAGCAGCTCGCCAGGTAGTGGAGGCTACACCTTC. V usage is TRBV5-5 and J usage is TRBJ1-2; D remains unclear. The germline V and J ends were trimmed by 3 bases and 8 bases, with 14 bases remaining between them. Germline CDR1 and CDR2: SGHKS and YYEKEE (reference sequence). The CDR3 runs to 13 residues. Filled out from reference TRBV5-5 and TRBJ1-2, the complete variable domain reads DAGVTQSPTHLIKTRGQQVTLRCSPISGHKSVSWYQQVLGQGPQFIFQYYEKEERGRGNFPDRFSARQFPNYSSELNVNALLLGDSALYLCASSSPGSGGYTFGSGTRLTVV.

V usage is TRBV5-1 and J usage is TRBJ2-3; 8 bases align to TRBD1. Germline CDR1 and CDR2: SGHRS and YFSETQ. The V segment lost 6 bases and the J segment 4 bases; nucleotides outside the gene matches: 10. CDR3 size: 15 residues. This CDR3 reads CASNSGQGPADTQYF. CDR3 bases: TGCGCCAGCAATTCCGGACAGGGACCTGCAGATACGCAGTATTTT.

J is TRBJ1-1 and V is TRBV27; D is undetermined. In germline, CDR1 is MNHEY, CDR2 SMNVEV (reference sequence). The CDR3 is made up of 16 amino acids. V shed 6 bases and J shed 3 bases, with 20 bases lying between them. The CDR3 reads CASSPKKLQQHTEAFF. The CDR3 nucleotides are TGTGCCAGCAGCCCAAAAAAACTGCAGCAACACACTGAAGCTTTCTTT.

The chain uses TRBV5-6 and TRBJ1-1; D call uncertain. Deletions cut 1 base from V and 2 bases from J, with 9 bases between. Germline-derived CDR1 and CDR2 are SGHDT and YYEEEE. The CDR3 is 14 residues long. Here the CDR3 reads CASSLFTVNTEAFF. CDR3 DNA sequence: TGTGCCAGCAGCTTGTTTACGGTCAACACTGAAGCTTTCTTT.

The gene calls are TRBV14 and TRBJ1-1; D gene ambiguous. V lost 4 bases, J lost 4 bases, and 10 bases lay in between. CDR1 is SGHDN, CDR2 FVKESK, per germline. The CDR3 covers 13 residues. CDR3: CASSLPGSTEAFF. The DNA of the CDR3 is TGTGCCAGCAGCCTGCCAGGATCCACTGAAGCTTTCTTT.

The chain recombines TRBV5-1 with TRBJ2-7, with D perhaps matching TRBD2 (5 bases). Germline loops: CDR1 SGHRS, CDR2 YFSETQ. With 0 bases removed from V and 3 bases from J, the gap between germline ends came to 16 bases. This CDR3 has 16 residues. CDR3 bases: TGCGCCAGCAGCTTGGGGCCTGGGAGTCCCCTCTACGAGCAGTACTTC. It specifies CASSLGPGSPLYEQYF.

The chain employs TRBV6-4 and TRBJ2-3, with D possibly matching TRBD1 (5 bases). The CDR3 totals 13 residues. V lost 6 bases, J lost 6 bases, and 13 bases lay in between. Germline-derived CDR1 and CDR2 are MRHNA and SNTAGT. Here the CDR3 DNA reads TGTGCCAGCAGCAGGGATAGTTTTGATACGCAGTATTTT. Residues: CASSRDSFDTQYF.

The chain recombines TRBV19 with TRBJ1-4; weak D call: TRBD1 (5 bases). V lost 6 bases and J lost 6, with 14 bases in between. Germline loops: CDR1 LNHDA, CDR2 SQIVND (reference sequence). The CDR3 extends over 14 amino acids. CDR3 amino acids: CASRPGEAHEKLFF. In DNA form, the CDR3 reads TGTGCCAGTAGGCCGGGGGAGGCGCATGAAAAACTGTTTTTT.

As regards this clone: A much larger clone lies a single base off, so this may be a read error. Other DNA sequences in this specimen translate into the identical CDR3. J is TRBJ1-5 and V is TRBV7-9; D gene unclear. The CDR3 consists of 13 residues. The V gene's germline CDR1 is SEHNR and CDR2 FQNEAQ (reference sequence). V gave up 5 bases and J gave up 1 base, with 6 bases separating them. CDR3 sequence (DNA): TGTGCCAGCAGCCTAGACAGCAATCAGCCCCAGCATTTT. Amino acid sequence: CASSLDSNQPQHF.

The V and J genes are TRBV14 and TRBJ1-2; D is uncertain. Germline V gene sequence: CDR1 SGHDN, CDR2 FVKESK. V lost 1 base to trimming and J lost 8 bases, with 11 bases between them. The length of the CDR3 is 13 residues. The CDR3 is CASSQVSGSGYTF. Here the CDR3 DNA reads TGTGCCAGCAGCCAAGTATCCGGGTCGGGCTACACCTTC. The variable domain in full, completed from reference TRBV14 and TRBJ1-2, reads EAGVTQFPSHSVIEKGQTVTLRCDPISGHDNLYWYRRVMGKEIKFLLHFVKESKQDESGMPNNRFLAERTGGTYSTLKVQPAELEDSGVYFCASSQVSGSGYTFGSGTRLTVV.

V usage is TRBV9 and J usage is TRBJ2-1; tentatively, D is TRBD1 or TRBD2 (5 bases each). The CDR3 runs to 15 residues. V gave up 0 bases and J gave up 8 bases, with 15 bases separating them. From germline, CDR1 is SGDLS and CDR2 YYNGEE. CDR3 sequence reads: CASSVGPASRDEQFF. The CDR3 DNA follows: TGTGCCAGCAGCGTAGGGCCGGCTAGCAGGGATGAGCAGTTCTTC.